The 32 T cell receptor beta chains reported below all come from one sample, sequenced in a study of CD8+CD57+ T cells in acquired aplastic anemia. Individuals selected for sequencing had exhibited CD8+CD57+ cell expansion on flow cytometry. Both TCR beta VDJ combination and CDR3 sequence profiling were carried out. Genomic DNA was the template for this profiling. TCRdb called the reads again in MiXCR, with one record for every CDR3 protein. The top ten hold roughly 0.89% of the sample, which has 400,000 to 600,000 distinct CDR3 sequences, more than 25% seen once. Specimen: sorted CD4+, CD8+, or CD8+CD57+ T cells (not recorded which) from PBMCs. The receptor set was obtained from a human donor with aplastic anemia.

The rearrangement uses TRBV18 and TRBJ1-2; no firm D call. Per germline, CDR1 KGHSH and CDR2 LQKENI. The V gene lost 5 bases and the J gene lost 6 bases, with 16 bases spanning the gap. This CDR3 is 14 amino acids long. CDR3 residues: CASSKSGRNDGYTF. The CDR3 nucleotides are TGTGCCAGCTCAAAGTCCGGGCGCAACGATGGCTACACCTTC.

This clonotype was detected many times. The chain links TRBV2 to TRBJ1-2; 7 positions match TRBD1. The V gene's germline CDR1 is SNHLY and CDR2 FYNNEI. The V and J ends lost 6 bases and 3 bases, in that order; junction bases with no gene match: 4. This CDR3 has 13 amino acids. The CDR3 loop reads CASRDRTDYGYTF. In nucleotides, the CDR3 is TGTGCCAGCAGGGACAGGACCGACTATGGCTACACCTTC.

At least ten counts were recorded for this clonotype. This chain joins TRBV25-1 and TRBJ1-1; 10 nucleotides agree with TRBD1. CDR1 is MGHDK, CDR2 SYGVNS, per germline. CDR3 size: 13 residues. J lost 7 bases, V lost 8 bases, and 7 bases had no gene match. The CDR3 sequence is CASSGTGVFEAFF. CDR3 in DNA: TGTGCCAGCTCTGGGACAGGGGTTTTTGAAGCTTTCTTT.

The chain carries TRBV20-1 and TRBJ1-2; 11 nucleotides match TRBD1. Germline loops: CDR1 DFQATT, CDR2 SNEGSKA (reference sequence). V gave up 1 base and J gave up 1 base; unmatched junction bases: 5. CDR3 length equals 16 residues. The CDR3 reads CSARGADRGLNYGYTF. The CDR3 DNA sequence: TGCAGTGCTAGAGGTGCGGACAGGGGGCTTAACTATGGCTACACCTTC.

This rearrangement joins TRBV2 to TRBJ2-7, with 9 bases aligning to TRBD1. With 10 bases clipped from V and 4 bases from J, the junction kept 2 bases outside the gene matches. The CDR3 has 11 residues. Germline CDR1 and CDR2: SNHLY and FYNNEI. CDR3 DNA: TGTGCCAACAGGGGGCTTTACGAGCAGTACTTC. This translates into CANRGLYEQYF.

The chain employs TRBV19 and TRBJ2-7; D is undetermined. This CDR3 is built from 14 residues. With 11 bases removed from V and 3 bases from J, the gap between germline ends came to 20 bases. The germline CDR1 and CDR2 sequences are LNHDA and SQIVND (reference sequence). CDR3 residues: CAWQRVEDVYEQYF. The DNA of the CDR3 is TGTGCCTGGCAAAGGGTTGAGGACGTCTACGAGCAGTACTTC.

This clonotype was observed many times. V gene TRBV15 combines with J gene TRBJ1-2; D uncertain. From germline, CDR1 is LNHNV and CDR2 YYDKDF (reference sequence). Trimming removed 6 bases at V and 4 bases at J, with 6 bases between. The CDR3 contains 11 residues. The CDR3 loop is CATREGYGYTF. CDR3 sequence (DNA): TGTGCCACCAGGGAAGGCTATGGCTACACCTTC.

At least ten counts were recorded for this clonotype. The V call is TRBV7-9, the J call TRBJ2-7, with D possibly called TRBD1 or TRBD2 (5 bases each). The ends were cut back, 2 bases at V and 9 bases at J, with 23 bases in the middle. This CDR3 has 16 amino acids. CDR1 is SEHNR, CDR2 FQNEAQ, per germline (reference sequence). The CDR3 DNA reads TGTGCCAGCAGCTTACTAGGGCGCCGGGACGCATTAGGGCAGTACTTC. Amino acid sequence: CASSLLGRRDALGQYF. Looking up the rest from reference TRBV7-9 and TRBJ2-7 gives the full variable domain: DTGVSQNPRHKITKRGQNVTFRCDPISEHNRLYWYRQTLGQGPEFLTYFQNEAQLEKSRLLSDRFSAERPKGSFSTLEIQRTEQGDSAMYLCASSLLGRRDALGQYFGPGTRLTVT.

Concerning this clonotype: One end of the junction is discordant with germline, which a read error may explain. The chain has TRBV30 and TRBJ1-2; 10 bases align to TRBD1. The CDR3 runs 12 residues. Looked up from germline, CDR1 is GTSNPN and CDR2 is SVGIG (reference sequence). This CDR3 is CAYRQGAYGYAF. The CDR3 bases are TGTGCCTACAGACAGGGGGCCTATGGCTACGCCTTC. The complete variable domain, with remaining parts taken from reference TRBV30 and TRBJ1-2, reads SQTIHQWPATLVQPVGSPLSLECTVEGTSNPNLYWYRQAAGRGLQLLFYSVGIGQISSEVPQNLSASRPQDRQFILSSKKLLLSDSGFYLCAYRQGAYGYAFGSGTRLTVV.

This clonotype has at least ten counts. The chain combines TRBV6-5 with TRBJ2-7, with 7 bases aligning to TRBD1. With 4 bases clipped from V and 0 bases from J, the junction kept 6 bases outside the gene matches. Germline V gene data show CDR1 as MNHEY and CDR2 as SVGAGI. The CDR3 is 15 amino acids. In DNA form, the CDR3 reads TGTGCCAGCAGTTTCGGGACAGCCAGCTCCTACGAGCAGTACTTC. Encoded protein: CASSFGTASSYEQYF.

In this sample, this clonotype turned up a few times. In DNA form, the CDR3 reads TGTGCCAGCAGTTTGGAAGGGGGCACTAATGAAAAACTGTTTTTT. This translates into CASSLEGGTNEKLFF. The V gene is TRBV2, the J gene TRBJ1-4; the match to TRBD1 covers 7 bases. CDR1 and CDR2 from the germline V gene are SNHLY and FYNNEI. The CDR3 has 15 residues. Losses at the gene ends were 5 bases for V and 2 bases for J; bases not matched to a gene: 5.

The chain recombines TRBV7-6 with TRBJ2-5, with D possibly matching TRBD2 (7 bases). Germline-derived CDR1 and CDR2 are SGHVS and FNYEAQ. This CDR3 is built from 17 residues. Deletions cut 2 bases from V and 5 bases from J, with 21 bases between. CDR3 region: CASSLIGGGSPWETQYF. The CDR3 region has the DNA TGTGCCAGCAGCTTAATCGGGGGCGGGAGCCCATGGGAGACCCAGTACTTC. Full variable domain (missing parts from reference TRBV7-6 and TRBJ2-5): GAGVSQSPRYKVTKRGQDVALRCDPISGHVSLYWYRQALGQGPEFLTYFNYEAQQDKSGLPNDRFSAERPEGSISTLTIQRTEQRDSAMYRCASSLIGGGSPWETQYFGPGTRLLVL.

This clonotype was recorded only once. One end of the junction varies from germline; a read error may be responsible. DNA for the CDR3: TGTGCCAGCAGCTTGGCCGGGTACAGCTACCGAAAAGAGACCCAGTGCTTC. It translates to CASSLAGYSYRKETQCF. The chain joins TRBV5-5 to TRBJ2-5; D is ambiguous. This CDR3 is 17 amino acids long. The germline CDR1 and CDR2 sequences are SGHKS and YYEKEE (reference sequence).

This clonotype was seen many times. The CDR3 coding sequence is TGTGCCAGTGTAAAGACAGGGGCGAACACCGGGGAGCTGTTTTTT. It yields the protein CASVKTGANTGELFF. V usage is TRBV19 and J usage is TRBJ2-2, with 8 bases identical to TRBD1. The length of the CDR3 is 15 residues. Looked up from germline, CDR1 is LNHDA and CDR2 is SQIVND (reference sequence). V dropped 8 bases and J dropped 0; count of bases not matched to a gene: 5.

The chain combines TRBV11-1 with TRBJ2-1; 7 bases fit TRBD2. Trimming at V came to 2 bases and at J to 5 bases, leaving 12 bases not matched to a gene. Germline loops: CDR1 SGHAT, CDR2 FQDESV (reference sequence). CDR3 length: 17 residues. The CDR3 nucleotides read TGTGCCAGCAGCTTACCTCCTAGCGCTGCGGGGGACAATGAGCAGTTCTTC. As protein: CASSLPPSAAGDNEQFF.

The CDR3 loop reads CAWSVIVNEKLFF. CDR3 nucleotides: TGTGCCTGGAGTGTAATCGTGAACGAAAAACTGTTTTTT. The rearrangement uses TRBV30 and TRBJ1-4; D remains ambiguous. In germline, CDR1 is GTSNPN, CDR2 SVGIG (reference sequence). This CDR3 has 13 residues. Trimming left V 0 bases short and J 8 bases short, with 10 bases between.

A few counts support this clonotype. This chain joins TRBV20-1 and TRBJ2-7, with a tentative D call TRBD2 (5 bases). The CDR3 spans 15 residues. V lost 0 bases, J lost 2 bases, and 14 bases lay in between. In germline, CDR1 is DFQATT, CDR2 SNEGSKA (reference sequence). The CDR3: CSARDHRRSPYEQYF. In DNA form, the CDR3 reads TGCAGTGCTAGAGACCATAGGAGGAGTCCCTACGAGCAGTACTTC.

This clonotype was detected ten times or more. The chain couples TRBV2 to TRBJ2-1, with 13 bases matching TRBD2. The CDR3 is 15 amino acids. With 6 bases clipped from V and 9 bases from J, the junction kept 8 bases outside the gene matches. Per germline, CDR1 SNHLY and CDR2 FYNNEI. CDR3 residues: CASRRLAGGLGEQFF. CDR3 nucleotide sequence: TGTGCCAGCAGGAGACTAGCGGGAGGATTGGGTGAGCAGTTCTTC.

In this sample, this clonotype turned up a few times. CDR3 nucleotides: TGTGCCAGTAACTACGGACAGGGGGGCGAGCAGTACTTC. It specifies CASNYGQGGEQYF. V usage is TRBV10-3 and J usage is TRBJ2-7; TRBD1 matches 10 bases. The junction had 9 bases not matched to a gene; V was cut back by 10 bases and J by 6 bases. The length of the CDR3 is 13 residues. CDR1 is ENHRY, CDR2 SYGVKD, per germline.

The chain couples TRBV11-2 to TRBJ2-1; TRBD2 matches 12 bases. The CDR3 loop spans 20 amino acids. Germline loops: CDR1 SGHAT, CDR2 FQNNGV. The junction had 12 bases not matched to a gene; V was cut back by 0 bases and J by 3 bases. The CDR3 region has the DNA TGTGCCAGCAGCTTAGATATTATCGCTAGCGGGGGGGCAAGCTACAATGAGCAGTTCTTC. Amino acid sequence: CASSLDIIASGGASYNEQFF.

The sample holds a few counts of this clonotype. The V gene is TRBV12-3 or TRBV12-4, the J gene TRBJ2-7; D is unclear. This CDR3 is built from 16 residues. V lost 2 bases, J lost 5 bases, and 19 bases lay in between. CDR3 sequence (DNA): TGTGCCAGCAGTTTATTGTCCTTAAAGGCCCGGGACGAGCAGTACTTC. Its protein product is CASSLLSLKARDEQYF.

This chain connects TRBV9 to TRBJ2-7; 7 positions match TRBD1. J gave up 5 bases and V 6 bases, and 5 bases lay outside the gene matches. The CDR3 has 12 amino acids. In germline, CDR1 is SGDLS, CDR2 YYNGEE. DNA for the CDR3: TGTGCCAGCACTAACAGGGGTAACGAGCAGTACTTC. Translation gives CASTNRGNEQYF.

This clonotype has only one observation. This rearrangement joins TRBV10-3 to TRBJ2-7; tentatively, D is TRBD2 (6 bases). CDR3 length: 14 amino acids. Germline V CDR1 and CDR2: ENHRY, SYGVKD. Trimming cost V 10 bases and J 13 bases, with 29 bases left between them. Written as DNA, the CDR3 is TGTGCCAGCAGCCCCAGCGACCGGGAGATTTTGCGATACTTC. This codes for CASSPSDREILRYF.

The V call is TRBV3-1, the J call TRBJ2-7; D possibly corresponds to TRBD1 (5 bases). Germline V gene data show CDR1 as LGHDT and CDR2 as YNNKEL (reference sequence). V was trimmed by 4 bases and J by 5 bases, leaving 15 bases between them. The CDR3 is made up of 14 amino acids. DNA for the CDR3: TGTGCCAGCAGCCGCCAACAGGCTGCCAACGAGCAGTACTTC. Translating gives CASSRQQAANEQYF.

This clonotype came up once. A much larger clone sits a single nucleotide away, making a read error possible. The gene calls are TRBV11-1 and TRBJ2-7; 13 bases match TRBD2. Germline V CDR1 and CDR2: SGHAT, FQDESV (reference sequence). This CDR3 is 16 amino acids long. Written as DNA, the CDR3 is TGTGCCAGCAGCGTACGACTAGCGGGAGGTTCCTACGAGCAGTGCTTC. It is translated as CASSVRLAGGSYEQCF.

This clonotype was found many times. CDR3 region: CATSRALGGGGTDTQYF. CDR3 DNA sequence: TGTGCCACCAGCAGAGCGCTGGGTGGGGGCGGCACAGATACGCAGTATTTT. The chain combines TRBV15 with TRBJ2-3; possible D gene TRBD1, 6 bases. This CDR3 has 17 amino acids. The V end was cut by 1 base, the J end by 1 base, with 15 bases between. Germline values: CDR1 LNHNV, CDR2 YYDKDF (reference sequence).

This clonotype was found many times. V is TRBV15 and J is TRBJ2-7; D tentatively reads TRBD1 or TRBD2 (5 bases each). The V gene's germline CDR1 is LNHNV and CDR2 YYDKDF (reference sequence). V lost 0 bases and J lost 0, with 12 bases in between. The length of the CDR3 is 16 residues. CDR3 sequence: CATSREVGTHSYEQYF. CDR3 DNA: TGTGCCACCAGCAGAGAAGTAGGGACCCACTCCTACGAGCAGTACTTC.

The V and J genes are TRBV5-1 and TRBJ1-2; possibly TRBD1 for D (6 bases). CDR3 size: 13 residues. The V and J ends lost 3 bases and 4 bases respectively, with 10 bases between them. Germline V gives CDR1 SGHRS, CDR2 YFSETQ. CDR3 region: CASSSGTTYGYTF. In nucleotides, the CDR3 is TGCGCCAGCAGCTCTGGGACAACCTATGGCTACACCTTC. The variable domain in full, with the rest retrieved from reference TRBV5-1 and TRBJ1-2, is KAGVTQTPRYLIKTRGQQVTLSCSPISGHRSVSWYQQTPGQGLQFLFEYFSETQRNKGNFPGRFSGRQFSNSRSEMNVSTLELGDSALYLCASSSGTTYGYTFGSGTRLTVV.

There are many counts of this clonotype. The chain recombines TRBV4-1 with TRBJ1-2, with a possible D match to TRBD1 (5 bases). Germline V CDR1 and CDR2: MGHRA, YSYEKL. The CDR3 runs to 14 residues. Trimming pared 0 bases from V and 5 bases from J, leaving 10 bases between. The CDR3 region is CASSQDRASYGYTF. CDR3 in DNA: TGCGCCAGCAGCCAAGACAGGGCCTCATATGGCTACACCTTC.

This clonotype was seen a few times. CDR3 sequence reads: CASSLGTGWTQPQHF. In DNA form, the CDR3 reads TGTGCCAGCAGCCTAGGGACAGGGTGGACTCAGCCCCAGCATTTT. The rearrangement uses TRBV7-2 and TRBJ1-5, with 9 nucleotides matching TRBD1. Germline assignment: CDR1 SGHTA and CDR2 FQGNSA. With 5 bases clipped from V and 6 bases from J, the junction kept 8 bases outside the gene matches. The CDR3 sequence is 15 residues long.

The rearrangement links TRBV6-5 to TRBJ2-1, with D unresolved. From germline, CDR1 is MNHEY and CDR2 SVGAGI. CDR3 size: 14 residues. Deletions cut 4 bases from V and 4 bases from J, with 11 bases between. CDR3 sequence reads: CASSWSDKYNEQFF. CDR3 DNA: TGTGCCAGCAGTTGGTCCGACAAATACAATGAGCAGTTCTTC.

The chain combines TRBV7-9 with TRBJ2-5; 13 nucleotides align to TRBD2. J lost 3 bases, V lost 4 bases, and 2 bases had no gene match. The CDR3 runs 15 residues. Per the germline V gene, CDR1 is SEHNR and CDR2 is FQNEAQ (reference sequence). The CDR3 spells CASSSGLAGKETQYF. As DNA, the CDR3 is TGTGCCAGCAGCTCGGGACTAGCGGGGAAAGAGACCCAGTACTTC.